The present TCR beta chain was sequenced within a study of shared clonotypes between healthy human individuals. The sample holds one count of this clone. Other DNA sequences in this specimen translate into the identical CDR3. Sequencing used immunoSEQ multiplex PCR; TCRdb keeps in-frame clones, though not all of them. Here the sample spans about 1.5 million clones, 95% to 99% being singletons. In germline, CDR1 is SNHLY, CDR2 FYNNEI. The CDR3 covers 12 residues. V lost 9 bases and J lost 2; bases outside the gene matches: 3. Sequencing was done on a sample of naive CD4+ T cells sorted from blood. Subset denoted: CD45RA+ positively selected. The clonotype originates from a man under 40 in good health. J is TRBJ1-2 and V is TRBV2; 7 bases align to TRBD1. The CDR3 reads CASGDRNYGYTF. CDR3 coding DNA: TGTGCCAGTGGGGACAGAAACTATGGCTACACCTTC.